This T cell receptor (beta chain) was identified during a study of blood T cell repertoires in COVID-19 (TCRdb year 2020). About the investigation overall: The collaborator samples originated in the United States, Italy and Spain and spanned the acute and convalescent phases of COVID-19. The material from the prospective study consisted of cDNA or gDNA derived from T cells, B-cell-depleted T cells, or PBMCs. Deeply sampled blood TCRbeta repertoires from subjects exposed to, actively infected with, or recovered from COVID-19 were included in the dataset. A freely available public database, intended as a resource for researchers studying the immune response to SARS-CoV-2, is where the repertoires were released. The samples were drawn from the first 160 participants of the ongoing ImmuneRACE study and from over a thousand subjects provided by 6 global collaborators. The sample metadata nearly always contained a de-identified subject ID, COVID-19 status, age in years and sex. Where HLA class I and class II types were available, the types were taken from metadata supplied by the sample provider, not from assay-based typing.

What the authors observed across the whole study: How much clinical and demographic metadata was included differed by source and by participant, and the metadata was provided uncurated.

CDR1 and CDR2 are read off the germline V gene (reference sequence) as SGHKS and YYEKEE. Relative to germline, V is missing 2 bases and J is missing 6 bases, with 2 bases of the junction outside any gene match. From the cysteine through the phenylalanine, the CDR3 covers 14 amino acids. This entry keeps only the CDR3 DNA: 42 bases, framed from base 1. The immunoSEQ Assay, a bias-controlled multiplex PCR, was used to amplify TCRbeta CDR3 regions from genomic DNA. The authors' pipeline ran thus. Within the assay, amplification of reference gene primers was used to estimate how many nucleated cells each sample contained. To quantify the absolute abundance of each unique TCRbeta CDR3 rearrangement, sequence reads were collapsed and filtered. For each sample, productive Simpson clonality was calculated by taking the square root of Simpson's diversity index across productive rearrangements. Not all clones reach the TCRdb copy of this immuneACCESS table, which keeps in-frame sequences only. Checked studies attribute under half of the gap to unresolved V genes and leave the rest unexplained. V, J and clone size were drawn from that table, and D and trimming were deduced from the DNA. This sample is represented by 60,000 to 85,000 clones; approximately 87% of them were singletons. Jointly, the top ten make up less than 5.5% of the sample.

With respect to this clone: Its specific antigen is unknown. The input lacks base qualities; no much larger clone sits a single base away.

Whole blood was collected in K2EDTA tubes by collaborating institutions according to the institutions' own protocols. For TCRbeta analysis, collaborators shipped samples in one of three forms: frozen whole blood, isolated PBMCs, or DNA extracted from either of those sample types. The V and J genes are TRBV5-5 and TRBJ1-6; 7 junctional bases match TRBD1. Sequences were obtained from peripheral blood. This clonotype was sampled from a man in his forties or fifties with active COVID-19. The CDR3 reads as follows: CASSFQGGNSPLHF. DNA sequence: TGTGCCAGCAGCTTTCAGGGGGGTAATTCACCCCTCCACTTT. Supplemented by the reference TRBV5-5 and TRBJ1-6 proteins around the CDR3, the complete variable domain is DAGVTQSPTHLIKTRGQQVTLRCSPISGHKSVSWYQQVLGQGPQFIFQYYEKEERGRGNFPDRFSARQFPNYSSELNVNALLLGDSALYLCASSFQGGNSPLHFGNGTRLTVT.